The 9 T cell receptor beta chains listed next were all sequenced from one sample in a study of blood T cell repertoires in COVID-19. Profiled with immunoSEQ multiplex PCR; TCRdb holds only in-frame clones, not every one. Among approximately 61,000 clones listed, roughly 80% were seen once. Sample: peripheral blood. The receptor source for this set is a woman in her 70s with acute or convalescent COVID-19.

This rearrangement joins TRBV18 to TRBJ2-3, with a weak D call TRBD2 (6 bases). Germline V lookup: CDR1 KGHSH, CDR2 LQKENI. The CDR3 extends over 15 amino acids. Trimming took off 0 bases at V and 5 bases at J, with 12 bases between the two ends. The CDR3 spells CASSPPWGVVDTQYF. In DNA, the CDR3 is TGTGCCAGCTCACCACCGTGGGGGGTGGTAGATACGCAGTATTTT.

The chain uses TRBV6-2 or TRBV6-3 and TRBJ1-1; no clear D gene. V shed 5 bases and J shed 7 bases, with 14 bases lying between them. Germline CDR1 and CDR2: MNHEY and SVGEGT. This CDR3 has 13 residues. The CDR3 loop is CASSTSPTGEAFF. The CDR3 DNA sequence: TGTGCCAGCAGTACCTCCCCTACGGGTGAAGCTTTCTTT.

The V call is TRBV3-1 (or the pseudogene TRBV3-2), the J call TRBJ1-5; no definite D call. V was pared by 1 base and J by 6 bases, with 7 bases between. The CDR3 has 13 amino acids. In germline, CDR1 is LGHDT, CDR2 YNNKEL (reference sequence). The CDR3 region has the DNA TGTGCCAGCAGCCAAGGGAGGGTTCAGCCCCAGCATTTT. It translates to CASSQGRVQPQHF.

This clone was seen once. The chain uses TRBV7-3 and TRBJ1-4; 7 bases fit TRBD1. V lost 5 bases and J lost 8; bases outside the gene matches: 11. The CDR3 contains 15 residues. Germline CDR1 and CDR2: SGHTA and FQGTGA. This CDR3 reads CASSAQGGLGEKLFF. In nucleotides, the CDR3 is TGTGCCAGCAGCGCCCAGGGGGGCCTGGGAGAAAAACTGTTTTTT.

V usage is TRBV4-2 and J usage is TRBJ2-7; D gene ambiguous. CDR1 LGHNA and CDR2 YNFKEQ come from the germline V gene. There are 14 residues in the CDR3. V dropped 1 base and J dropped 0 bases, with 7 bases sitting between them. For the CDR3, the DNA is TGTGCCAGCAGCCAAGCCCGGAGCTCCTACGAGCAGTACTTC. Residues: CASSQARSSYEQYF.

The rearrangement uses TRBV6-1 and TRBJ2-7; 13 bases fit TRBD2. V lost 3 bases to trimming and J lost 0 bases; unmatched junction nucleotides: 8. Germline assignment: CDR1 MNHNS and CDR2 SASEGT. The CDR3 contains 18 residues. In DNA form, the CDR3 reads TGTGCCAGCAGTGACTGGACTAGCGGGGGCCCCAGCTCCTACGAGCAGTACTTC. It is translated as CASSDWTSGGPSSYEQYF.

This sequence joins TRBV5-1 and TRBJ2-5; 9 bases are shared with TRBD1. Germline V gene sequence: CDR1 SGHRS, CDR2 YFSETQ. J gave up 2 bases and V 0 bases, and 5 bases lay outside the gene matches. The CDR3 has 16 residues. CDR3 in DNA: TGCGCCAGCAGCTTGGGTGGGACAGGGATTCAAGAGACCCAGTACTTC. It encodes CASSLGGTGIQETQYF.

In its sample, this clone was seen once. The rearrangement joins TRBV15 to TRBJ2-7, with 8 bases fitting TRBD1. CDR3 length: 13 amino acids. CDR1 and CDR2 (germline): LNHNV, YYDKDF (reference sequence). V lost 4 bases, J lost 3 bases, and 2 bases stayed unmatched. The CDR3 sequence: CATSNDRGYEQYF. The CDR3 nucleotides are TGTGCCACCAGCAACGACAGGGGCTACGAGCAGTACTTC.

This clone was found a few times. The V call is TRBV6-4, the J call TRBJ2-5; possibly TRBD2 for D (7 bases). The length of the CDR3 is 13 residues. Trimming took off 4 bases at V and 5 bases at J, with 11 bases between the two ends. The germline CDR1 and CDR2 sequences are MRHNA and SNTAGT. CDR3 sequence: CASSAEGGETQYF. The CDR3 DNA reads as TGTGCCAGCAGTGCCGAGGGGGGGGAGACCCAGTACTTC.